This record looks at one T cell receptor (beta chain) sequence and its context. Its antigen is unidentified. The assay was immunoSEQ multiplex PCR, and TCRdb's table has in-frame clones only and misses some. The profile shows 15,000 to 20,000 clones, 60% to 85% of them singletons. Samples were taken several times over chemoradiotherapy. The data are from a study of chemoradiotherapy in HPV16-positive cancers. Study results and caveats: Non-HPV-specific T cells did not expand in tumors during treatment, whereas candidate HPV-specific clones and E7-related motifs did. Better recurrence-free survival went with HPV-responsive T-cell expansion in HPV16-positive patients.

This CDR3 comprises 14 residues. Trimming took 2 bases from V and 7 from J, leaving 10 bases between them. Germline V gives CDR1 SGHTS, CDR2 YDEGEE. The TCR sequence derives from a human donor with HPV-associated anogenital cancer. The sample was collected from a patient who underwent chemoradiotherapy. The chain has TRBV5-8 and TRBJ1-6, with a tentative D call TRBD1 (6 bases). The CDR3 region has the DNA TGTGCCAGCAGCTTCAGGGGCTCGAATTCACCCCTCCACTTT. It translates to CASSFRGSNSPLHF.